The 21 T cell receptor beta chains below were found in one sample sequenced in a study of molecular identifiers for immune sequencing clone quantification. TCRdb redid the calling of the PCR reads with MiXCR, one entry per CDR3 protein. The data show approximately 550,000 distinct CDR3 sequences, over 20% seen once. Sequenced input: naive CD8+ T cells from blood, with Jurkat cell RNA spiked in. Subset denoted: FACS-sorted CD8+CD4-CCR7+CD45RA+ naive T cells. The receptors were gathered from a human donor in good health. Some libraries in this study had Jurkat cell RNA spiked in.

This clonotype has ten or more counts. The chain links TRBV7-2 to TRBJ2-7; 7 bases line up with TRBD1. The trim removed 5 bases at V and 3 bases at J, leaving 7 bases unmatched. Per germline, CDR1 SGHTA and CDR2 FQGNSA. This CDR3 has 14 amino acids. The CDR3 region is CASSNGYRGYEQYF. CDR3 bases: TGTGCCAGCAGCAACGGCTACAGGGGCTACGAGCAGTACTTC.

A few counts support this clonotype. V and J are TRBV6-5 and TRBJ2-1; perhaps TRBD2 as D (6 bases). This CDR3 has 13 amino acids. Trimming cost V 8 bases and J 6 bases, with 14 bases left between them. Per the germline V gene, CDR1 is MNHEY and CDR2 is SVGAGI. The CDR3 DNA reads as TGTGCCAGCTTCTCGGGAGCTACCAATGAGCAGTTCTTC. Protein product: CASFSGATNEQFF.

This sequence joins TRBV4-1 and TRBJ2-2; no reliable D call. CDR1 is MGHRA, CDR2 YSYEKL, per germline. The CDR3 contains 15 residues. V lost 4 bases to trimming and J lost 4 bases, with 13 bases between them. This CDR3 reads CASSPGPSSTGELFF. The CDR3 coding sequence is TGCGCCAGCAGCCCAGGACCTTCGAGCACCGGGGAGCTGTTTTTT.

The rearrangement uses TRBV7-9 and TRBJ1-2; D possibly corresponds to TRBD1 (5 bases). V was trimmed by 8 bases and J by 4 bases, leaving 8 bases between them. This CDR3 has 11 residues. Germline CDR1 SEHNR, CDR2 FQNEAQ (reference sequence). CDR3 DNA sequence: TGTGCCAGCGGAGACAGCTATGGCTACACCTTC. Translating it yields CASGDSYGYTF.

This clonotype has a count of ten or more. The chain employs TRBV11-1 and TRBJ2-7; TRBD1 is a possible D gene (6 bases). Trimming removed 3 bases from V and 7 bases from J, with 10 bases in between. Per the germline V gene, CDR1 is SGHAT and CDR2 is FQDESV (reference sequence). The CDR3 is made up of 12 amino acids. Written as DNA, the CDR3 is TGTGCCAGCAGCTTTACAGGGATAGAGCAGTACTTC. Residues: CASSFTGIEQYF.

The sample holds a few counts of this clonotype. The chain is built from TRBV21-1 and TRBJ1-2; TRBD1 was called by the table and not checked on the DNA. TRBV21-1 is recorded as a pseudogene. The CDR3 contains 17 residues. DNA of the CDR3: TGTGCCAGCAGCAAAGCGCTTTCGGACAGGGAAAACCATGGCTACACCTTC. It encodes CASSKALSDRENHGYTF.

V usage is TRBV4-3 and J usage is TRBJ2-7; D possibly corresponds to TRBD2 (7 bases). V was trimmed by 1 base and J by 6 bases, leaving 16 bases between them. The CDR3 loop spans 15 amino acids. Per germline, CDR1 LGHNA and CDR2 YSLEER. Here the CDR3 reads CASSQGRGLTCEQYF. CDR3 bases: TGCGCCAGCAGCCAAGGGCGGGGGCTAACCTGCGAGCAGTACTTC.

A word on this clonotype: A much larger clone is a single base away; this may be a read error. The V call is TRBV4-1, the J call TRBJ1-5; D remains ambiguous. Germline values: CDR1 MGHRA, CDR2 YSYEKL. The CDR3 covers 16 residues. The CDR3 spells CASSQEEVISNQPRHF. The CDR3, as DNA: TGCGCCAGCAGCCAAGAGGAGGTTATTAGCAATCAGCCCCGGCATTTT.

Regarding this clonotype: A much larger clone differs from this one at a single base, so this may be a read error. The chain uses TRBV14 and TRBJ2-7; D uncertain. Germline-derived CDR1 and CDR2 are SGHDN and FVKESK. CDR3 length equals 13 residues. The CDR3 region is CAGSQVEDYEQYF. In DNA form, the CDR3 reads TGTGCCGGCAGCCAAGTCGAGGATTACGAGCAGTACTTC. Drawing the rest from reference TRBV14 and TRBJ2-7, the complete variable domain is EAGVTQFPSHSVIEKGQTVTLRCDPISGHDNLYWYRRVMGKEIKFLLHFVKESKQDESGMPNNRFLAERTGGTYSTLKVQPAELEDSGVYFCAGSQVEDYEQYFGPGTRLTVT.

As for this clonotype: A junction boundary mismatches the germline segment, possibly from a read error. The chain carries TRBV6-2 or TRBV6-3 and TRBJ2-5; D may correspond to TRBD1 or TRBD2 (5 bases each). CDR1 and CDR2 (germline): MNHEY, SVGEGT. CDR3 length: 15 amino acids. The CDR3 is CASSWWDGYQEAQYF. The CDR3 DNA reads TGTGCCAGCAGTTGGTGGGACGGTTACCAAGAGGCCCAGTACTTC.

The table lists this clonotype with many counts. The rearrangement joins TRBV13 to TRBJ2-7, with D perhaps TRBD1 or TRBD2 (5 bases each). Trimming took 2 bases from V and 6 from J, leaving 17 bases between them. The CDR3 runs 15 residues. Looked up from germline, CDR1 is PRHDT and CDR2 is FYEKMQ (reference sequence). The CDR3, as DNA: TGTGCCAGCAGCTTAACCGGGGCCCAATGGGGCGAGCAGTACTTC. The encoded protein is CASSLTGAQWGEQYF.

This clonotype showed up many times. The chain uses TRBV5-1 and TRBJ2-7; the match to TRBD1 covers 12 bases. V lost 2 bases and J lost 7; bases outside the gene matches: 4. Germline V CDR1 and CDR2: SGHRS, YFSETQ. This CDR3 is built from 14 residues. For the CDR3, the DNA is TGCGCCAGCAGCTTTGGGACAGGGGGCGAGGAGCAGTACTTC. It is translated as CASSFGTGGEEQYF.

Concerning this clonotype itself: Possible read error: a much larger clone is one base away. It is likely a read error, because the conserved phenylalanine at the end of the CDR3 is missing. The gene calls are TRBV27 and TRBJ2-1; 9 nucleotides match TRBD2. The CDR3 has 14 residues. The trim removed 5 bases at V and 5 bases at J, leaving 4 bases unmatched. Looked up from germline, CDR1 is MNHEY and CDR2 is SMNVEV (reference sequence). The CDR3 region has the DNA TGTGCCAGCAGTCTAGCGGGGCCTAACAATGAGCAGTTCTCC. Encoded protein: CASSLAGPNNEQFS.

V is TRBV4-3 and J is TRBJ1-5, with 8 bases identical to TRBD1. The trim removed 0 bases at V and 3 bases at J, leaving 10 bases unmatched. The V gene's germline CDR1 is LGHNA and CDR2 YSLEER. The CDR3 is 18 residues long. In DNA, the CDR3 is TGCGCCAGCAGCCAAGATACTCTCGGGACAGGAGCCAATCAGCCCCAGCATTTT. Translating gives CASSQDTLGTGANQPQHF.

This clonotype came up many times. J is TRBJ2-7 and V is TRBV7-2; D unresolved. V lost 1 base and J 6 bases, leaving 10 bases between the germline ends. The CDR3 is 13 amino acids. Germline loops: CDR1 SGHTA, CDR2 FQGNSA. The CDR3 bases are TGTGCCAGCAGCTTAGTACAGTCACCCGAGCAGTACTTC. Its protein is CASSLVQSPEQYF.

This clonotype occurred many times. This rearrangement joins TRBV4-1 to TRBJ1-5; D is ambiguous. Trimming left V 1 base short and J 0 bases short, with 7 bases between. This CDR3 contains 15 residues. Germline lookup yields CDR1 MGHRA and CDR2 YSYEKL. CDR3 in amino acids: CASSQGVNSNQPQHF. The DNA of the CDR3 is TGCGCCAGCAGCCAAGGGGTTAATAGCAATCAGCCCCAGCATTTT.

This clonotype was counted ten times or more. This rearrangement joins TRBV2 to TRBJ2-5, with TRBD2 as a possible D gene (5 bases). Germline V lookup: CDR1 SNHLY, CDR2 FYNNEI. The CDR3 sequence is 15 residues long. V was cut by 8 bases and J by 8 bases, with 24 bases left in between. CDR3: CASPGRGEGLRTQYF. The CDR3 region has the DNA TGTGCCAGCCCCGGTCGGGGAGAGGGCCTGAGAACCCAGTACTTC. Looking up the rest from reference TRBV2 and TRBJ2-5 gives the full variable domain: EPEVTQTPSHQVTQMGQEVILRCVPISNHLYFYWYRQILGQKVEFLVSFYNNEISEKSEIFDDQFSVERPDGSNFTLKIRSTKLEDSAMYFCASPGRGEGLRTQYFGPGTRLLVL.

Points on this clonotype: Since a much larger clone is just one base distant, this may be a read error. The chain employs TRBV7-9 and TRBJ1-1, with TRBD1 matching over 11 bases. The CDR3 covers 15 residues. CDR1 is SEHNR and CDR2 is FQNEAQ in the germline V gene (reference sequence). CDR3 sequence: CAGSYGQGANTEAFF. The DNA for the CDR3 is TGTGCCGGCAGCTATGGACAGGGGGCGAACACTGAAGCTTTCTTT.

This clonotype was counted only a few times. The chain couples TRBV5-1 to TRBJ2-7, with a possible D match to TRBD2 (6 bases). Germline CDR1 and CDR2: SGHRS and YFSETQ. Trimming pared 0 bases from V and 2 bases from J, leaving 18 bases between. The CDR3 has 17 residues. The CDR3 protein is CASSLGYPGLETYEQYF. CDR3 sequence (DNA): TGCGCCAGCAGCTTGGGGTACCCGGGACTGGAGACCTACGAGCAGTACTTC.

This clonotype was seen more than once but under ten times. CDR3 bases: TGTGCCTGGAGCCCCCTAGCTACCTACGAGCAGTACTTC. Translating it yields CAWSPLATYEQYF. The V gene is TRBV30, the J gene TRBJ2-7; D perhaps matches TRBD2 (5 bases). V lost 3 bases and J 2 bases, leaving 11 bases between the germline ends. Germline CDR1 GTSNPN, CDR2 SVGIG (reference sequence). The CDR3 covers 13 residues.

This clonotype was picked up many times. The chain couples TRBV7-9 to TRBJ1-1, with 8 bases identical to TRBD1. The CDR3 is made up of 15 amino acids. The J segment lost 1 base and the V segment lost 4 bases, leaving 5 bases of the junction unmatched. Germline-derived CDR1 and CDR2 are SEHNR and FQNEAQ (reference sequence). CDR3 loop: CASSSPGQENTEAFF. CDR3 DNA: TGTGCCAGCAGCTCACCGGGACAGGAGAACACTGAAGCTTTCTTT. The variable domain in full, completed from reference TRBV7-9 and TRBJ1-1, reads DTGVSQNPRHKITKRGQNVTFRCDPISEHNRLYWYRQTLGQGPEFLTYFQNEAQLEKSRLLSDRFSAERPKGSFSTLEIQRTEQGDSAMYLCASSSPGQENTEAFFGQGTRLTVV.